Each of the 18 T cell receptor beta chains below was sequenced from the same sample in a study of T-cell reconstitution after alpha-beta-depleted transplantation in children. TCRbeta library preparation incorporated unique molecular identifiers. Via MiXCR, TCRdb re-called the PCR reads, giving one row per CDR3 protein. The sample lists roughly 420,000 distinct CDR3 sequences; around 15% were seen once. The specimen comprised PBMCs, mostly from graft donor cells, sampled 360 days after TCRalphabeta/CD19-depleted stem cell transplant. These receptors were taken from a boy less than two years old who had a stem cell transplant for Wiskott-Aldrich syndrome, so the T cells may come from the graft donor.

The V gene is TRBV10-3, the J gene TRBJ2-3; D perhaps matches TRBD2 (7 bases). Germline V gene data show CDR1 as ENHRY and CDR2 as SYGVKD. V was clipped by 3 bases and J by 8 bases, with 15 bases between them. The CDR3 loop spans 14 amino acids. CDR3 sequence (DNA): TGTGCCATCAGTGATGGCCTAGGGGGGGGTACGCAGTATTTT. Its protein is CAISDGLGGGTQYF.

In its sample, this clonotype was seen a few times. The chain employs TRBV4-3 and TRBJ2-7; 8 nucleotides align to TRBD2. V lost 4 bases to trimming and J lost 2 bases; unmatched junction nucleotides: 7. The CDR3 is made up of 15 amino acids. Germline V gene lookup returns CDR1 LGHNA and CDR2 YSLEER. The CDR3 reads CASSRQLAAAYEQYF. CDR3 bases: TGCGCCAGCAGCCGCCAACTAGCGGCCGCCTACGAGCAGTACTTC.

The table lists this clonotype with a few counts. CDR3 in amino acids: CASSQGRQPLGGNEQFF. The CDR3 DNA sequence: TGTGCCAGCAGCCAGGGACGACAGCCCCTCGGGGGCAATGAGCAGTTCTTC. The chain couples TRBV5-8 to TRBJ2-1; the D gene is possibly TRBD2 (6 bases). Trimming took off 4 bases at V and 6 bases at J, with 23 bases between the two ends. Per the germline V gene, CDR1 is SGHTS and CDR2 is YDEGEE. CDR3 length equals 17 residues.

The chain links TRBV5-1 to TRBJ2-1; D possibly corresponds to TRBD2 (6 bases). V was cut by 0 bases and J by 7 bases, with 14 bases left in between. Germline-derived CDR1 and CDR2 are SGHRS and YFSETQ. This CDR3 contains 15 residues. The CDR3 DNA sequence: TGCGCCAGCAGCTTGGGGTCCGGGAGCAGGAATGAGCAGTTCTTC. It is translated as CASSLGSGSRNEQFF.

This clonotype was counted ten times or more. The V and J genes are TRBV5-1 and TRBJ2-5, with D possibly matching TRBD1 (5 bases). The V end was cut by 2 bases, the J end by 2 bases, with 7 bases between. Looked up from germline, CDR1 is SGHRS and CDR2 is YFSETQ. This CDR3 has 13 amino acids. The CDR3 loop reads CASSFDRQETQYF. The DNA of the CDR3 is TGCGCCAGCAGCTTCGACAGACAAGAGACCCAGTACTTC.

The rearrangement links TRBV6-5 to TRBJ2-2; 8 bases are a match to TRBD1. Unmatched junction bases numbered 3, after V lost 0 bases and J lost 6 bases. The CDR3 is made up of 15 amino acids. Germline V gene data show CDR1 as MNHEY and CDR2 as SVGAGI. The CDR3 DNA sequence: TGTGCCAGCAGTTACTCGGTACAGGGGGCCGGGGAGCTGTTTTTT. Translated: CASSYSVQGAGELFF.

There are a few counts of this clonotype. This chain connects TRBV18 to TRBJ2-5; 7 bases map to TRBD1. V shed 5 bases, J shed 4 bases, and the junction held 7 bases outside the gene matches. Looked up from germline, CDR1 is KGHSH and CDR2 is LQKENI. The CDR3 is made up of 14 amino acids. The CDR3 is CASSSDRAVETQYF. CDR3 DNA: TGTGCCAGCTCATCCGACAGGGCGGTAGAGACCCAGTACTTC.

This clonotype was seen only a few times. This chain joins TRBV27 and TRBJ2-5; possible D gene TRBD1, 8 bases. The CDR3 covers 15 residues. In germline, CDR1 is MNHEY, CDR2 SMNVEV (reference sequence). V lost 6 bases and J 2 bases, leaving 16 bases between the germline ends. The CDR3 region has the DNA TGTGCCAGCAGCCCTACAGGGGGGGCACAAGAGACCCAGTACTTC. Encoded protein: CASSPTGGAQETQYF.

This clonotype was counted between two and nine times. The chain carries TRBV2 and TRBJ1-2, with D possibly TRBD1 on 5 matching bases. CDR3 size: 14 residues. Trimming left V 8 bases short and J 4 bases short, with 17 bases between. The germline V gene encodes CDR1 SNHLY and CDR2 FYNNEI. This CDR3 is CASLTAQGTYGYTF. CDR3 nucleotides: TGTGCCAGCTTGACAGCGCAGGGCACCTATGGCTACACCTTC. The full variable domain, rest sourced from reference TRBV2 and TRBJ1-2, is EPEVTQTPSHQVTQMGQEVILRCVPISNHLYFYWYRQILGQKVEFLVSFYNNEISEKSEIFDDQFSVERPDGSNFTLKIRSTKLEDSAMYFCASLTAQGTYGYTFGSGTRLTVV.

This clonotype was seen ten or more times. The CDR3 region is CASSRRGGSTDTQYF. CDR3 in DNA: TGTGCCAGCAGTAGGCGGGGGGGAAGCACAGATACGCAGTATTTT. The genes are TRBV6-1 and TRBJ2-3; 9 nucleotides align to TRBD2. The V segment lost 5 bases and the J segment 0 bases; nucleotides outside the gene matches: 3. This CDR3 is 15 amino acids long. Germline V gene lookup returns CDR1 MNHNS and CDR2 SASEGT.

This clonotype has a handful of counts. The V gene is TRBV5-1, the J gene TRBJ2-1, with 11 bases aligning to TRBD2. The CDR3 loop spans 15 amino acids. The J segment lost 8 bases and the V segment lost 3 bases, leaving 7 bases of the junction unmatched. Germline V gene data show CDR1 as SGHRS and CDR2 as YFSETQ. For the CDR3, the DNA is TGCGCCAGCAGCTCTCTAGCGGGGGGCCGGGATGAGCAGTTCTTC. It encodes CASSSLAGGRDEQFF. The full variable domain, its missing parts supplied by reference TRBV5-1 and TRBJ2-1, is KAGVTQTPRYLIKTRGQQVTLSCSPISGHRSVSWYQQTPGQGLQFLFEYFSETQRNKGNFPGRFSGRQFSNSRSEMNVSTLELGDSALYLCASSSLAGGRDEQFFGPGTRLTVL.

This clonotype appeared many times. V gene TRBV25-1 combines with J gene TRBJ2-4; a possible D gene is TRBD2 (7 bases). Looked up from germline, CDR1 is MGHDK and CDR2 is SYGVNS. V shed 2 bases and J shed 7 bases, with 15 bases lying between them. The length of the CDR3 is 15 residues. CDR3 in DNA: TGTGCCAGCAGTGAAGGGGGGGCCCGTAAGAACATTCAGTACTTC. Its translation is CASSEGGARKNIQYF.

This clonotype was seen a handful of times. The rearrangement links TRBV13 to TRBJ2-7, with 8 positions matching TRBD1. Germline CDR1 PRHDT, CDR2 FYEKMQ (reference sequence). This CDR3 region has 20 residues. V lost 2 bases, J lost 2 bases, and 20 bases stayed unmatched. In nucleotides, the CDR3 is TGTGCCAGCAGCTTACGCCGGATATCCCGACAGGGGTTCCCCCCCTACGAGCAGTACTTC. It codes for CASSLRRISRQGFPPYEQYF. Looking up the rest from reference TRBV13 and TRBJ2-7 gives the full variable domain: AAGVIQSPRHLIKEKRETATLKCYPIPRHDTVYWYQQGPGQDPQFLISFYEKMQSDKGSIPDRFSAQQFSDYHSELNMSSLELGDSALYFCASSLRRISRQGFPPYEQYFGPGTRLTVT.

This clonotype turned up a few times. The chain carries TRBV12-3 or TRBV12-4 and TRBJ2-2; 16 nucleotides agree with TRBD2. The junction had 6 bases not matched to a gene; V was cut back by 2 bases and J by 6 bases. This CDR3 has 18 residues. CDR3 nucleotide sequence: TGTGCCAGCAGTTTAATGGGACTAGCGGGAGGGATTTCCGGGGAGCTGTTTTTT. This codes for CASSLMGLAGGISGELFF.

V and J are TRBV2 and TRBJ2-3, with 7 bases identical to TRBD2. Germline trimming cut 4 bases from V and 4 bases from J; bases unmatched to any gene: 8. The CDR3 spans 15 residues. Germline V gene lookup returns CDR1 SNHLY and CDR2 FYNNEI. The CDR3 nucleotides read TGTGCCAGCAGTGGCGGGCGGGACTACGCAGATACGCAGTATTTT. Encoded protein: CASSGGRDYADTQYF.

This clonotype was counted many times. This rearrangement joins TRBV4-1 to TRBJ2-3; D unclear. Between the trimmed V and J ends, which lost 4 bases and 5 bases, there was a span of 16 bases. Germline V lookup: CDR1 MGHRA, CDR2 YSYEKL. The CDR3 consists of 15 residues. The CDR3 sequence is CASSRGPIFGDTQYF. For the CDR3, the DNA is TGCGCCAGCAGCCGCGGACCCATCTTTGGAGATACGCAGTATTTT.

The table lists this clonotype with a count of one. The chain recombines TRBV19 with TRBJ2-3; D may be TRBD1 or TRBD2 (5 bases each). V was shortened by 5 bases and J by 2 bases, with 23 bases between the two germline ends. There are 18 residues in the CDR3. The germline CDR1 and CDR2 sequences are LNHDA and SQIVND (reference sequence). The chain's CDR3 is CASSLRVGGLGVTDTQYF. As DNA, the CDR3 is TGTGCCAGTAGTCTCCGAGTTGGGGGATTAGGAGTCACAGATACGCAGTATTTT.

This clonotype has more than one count but fewer than ten. The chain combines TRBV20-1 with TRBJ2-5, with 11 bases that match TRBD2. This CDR3 has 13 residues. The trim removed 5 bases at V and 6 bases at J, leaving 5 bases unmatched. Germline V gives CDR1 DFQATT, CDR2 SNEGSKA (reference sequence). For the CDR3, the DNA is TGCAGTGCTCCACTAGCGGGGGAAAAGACCCAGTACTTC. Protein product: CSAPLAGEKTQYF.